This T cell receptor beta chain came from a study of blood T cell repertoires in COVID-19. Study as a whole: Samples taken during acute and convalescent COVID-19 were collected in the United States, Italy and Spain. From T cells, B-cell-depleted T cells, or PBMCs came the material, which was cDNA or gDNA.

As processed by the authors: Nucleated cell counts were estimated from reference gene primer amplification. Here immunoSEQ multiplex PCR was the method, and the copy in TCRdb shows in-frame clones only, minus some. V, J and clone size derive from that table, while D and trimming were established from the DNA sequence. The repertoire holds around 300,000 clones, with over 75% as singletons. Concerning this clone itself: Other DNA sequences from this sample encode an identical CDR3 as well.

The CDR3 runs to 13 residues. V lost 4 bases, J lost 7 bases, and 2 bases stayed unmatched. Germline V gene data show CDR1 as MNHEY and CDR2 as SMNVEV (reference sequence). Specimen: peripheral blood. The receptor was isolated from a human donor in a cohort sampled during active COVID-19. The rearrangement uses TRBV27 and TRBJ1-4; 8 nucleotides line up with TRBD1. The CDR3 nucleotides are TGTGCCAGCAGTTCAGACAGGGGTGAAAAACTGTTTTTT. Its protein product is CASSSDRGEKLFF.